This entry features one TCR beta chain sequence. The antigen is not known. The sample belongs to a study of blood T cells in healthy people across ages. Germline CDR1 is LGHDT and CDR2 is YNNKEL (reference sequence). This CDR3 has 18 amino acids. Findings of the study overall: Aged donors had fewer naive CD4+ cells and lower diversity than long-lived donors.

Then a second PCR, running roughly 7 to 11 cycles, was carried out with a sample-barcoded 5' primer and a J-beta primer mix. A tag from a template-switch adaptor with 12 random nucleotides marked each cDNA molecule. TCRdb reanalysed the 5' RACE reads using MiXCR and keeps one entry per CDR3 protein. The sample consists of 700,000 to 950,000 distinct CDR3 sequences, roughly 43% of them appearing once. The gene calls are TRBV3-1 and TRBJ2-5, with 8 nucleotides matching TRBD2. The J call may be in error: the DNA end matches TRBJ2-1 better. Sequencing input: blood. This receptor was identified in a woman aged 55-70 years in good health. The CDR3 sequence is CASSQEGGTGGPQETQFF. CDR3 sequence (DNA): TGTGCCAGCAGCCAAGAAGGGGGAACGGGGGGGCCCCAAGAGACCCAGTTCTTC.